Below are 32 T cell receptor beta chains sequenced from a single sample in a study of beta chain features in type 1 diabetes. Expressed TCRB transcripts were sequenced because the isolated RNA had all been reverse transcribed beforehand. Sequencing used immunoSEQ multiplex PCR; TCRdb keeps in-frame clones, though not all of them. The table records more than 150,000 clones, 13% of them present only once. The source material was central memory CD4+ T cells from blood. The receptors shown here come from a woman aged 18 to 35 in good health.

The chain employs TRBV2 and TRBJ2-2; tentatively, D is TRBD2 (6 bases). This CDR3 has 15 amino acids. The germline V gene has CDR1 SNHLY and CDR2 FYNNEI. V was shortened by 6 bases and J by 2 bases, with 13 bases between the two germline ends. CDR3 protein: CASRGTLLNTGELFF. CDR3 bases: TGTGCCAGCAGGGGGACTTTACTTAACACCGGGGAGCTGTTTTTT.

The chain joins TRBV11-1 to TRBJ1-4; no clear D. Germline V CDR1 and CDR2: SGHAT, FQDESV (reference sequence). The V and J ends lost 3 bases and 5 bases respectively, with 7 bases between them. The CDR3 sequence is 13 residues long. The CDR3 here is CASSFFRNEKLFF. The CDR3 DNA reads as TGTGCCAGCAGCTTCTTCAGGAATGAAAAACTGTTTTTT.

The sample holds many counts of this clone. The CDR3 loop is CASRIDRGLGNTIYF. CDR3 DNA: TGTGCCAGCAGAATCGACAGGGGGCTTGGAAACACCATATATTTT. The chain couples TRBV11-2 to TRBJ1-3; 10 nucleotides match TRBD1. The CDR3 has 15 amino acids. V gave up 6 bases and J gave up 3 bases; unmatched junction bases: 5. CDR1 and CDR2 (germline): SGHAT, FQNNGV.

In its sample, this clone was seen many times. In DNA form, the CDR3 reads TGTGCCAGCAGCTTCATACCGGGGGACTATGGCTACACCTTC. It is translated as CASSFIPGDYGYTF. The rearrangement links TRBV7-9 to TRBJ1-2; the D gene is possibly TRBD1 (5 bases). V shed 3 bases and J shed 3 bases, with 11 bases lying between them. This CDR3 region has 14 residues. In germline, CDR1 is SEHNR, CDR2 FQNEAQ (reference sequence).

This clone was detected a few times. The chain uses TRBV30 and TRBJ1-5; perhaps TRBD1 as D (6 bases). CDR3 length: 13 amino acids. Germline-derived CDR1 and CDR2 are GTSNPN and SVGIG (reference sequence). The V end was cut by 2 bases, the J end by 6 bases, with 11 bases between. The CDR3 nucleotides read TGTGCCTGGAGTCCACAGGGAACTCAGCCCCAGCATTTT. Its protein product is CAWSPQGTQPQHF.

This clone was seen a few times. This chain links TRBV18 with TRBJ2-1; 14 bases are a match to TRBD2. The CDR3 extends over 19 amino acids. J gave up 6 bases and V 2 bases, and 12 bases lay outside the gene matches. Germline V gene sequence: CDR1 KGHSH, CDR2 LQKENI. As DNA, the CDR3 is TGTGCCAGCTCACCATGGACTAGCGGGAGGCGCGGGTCTGGCAATGAGCAGTTCTTC. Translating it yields CASSPWTSGRRGSGNEQFF.

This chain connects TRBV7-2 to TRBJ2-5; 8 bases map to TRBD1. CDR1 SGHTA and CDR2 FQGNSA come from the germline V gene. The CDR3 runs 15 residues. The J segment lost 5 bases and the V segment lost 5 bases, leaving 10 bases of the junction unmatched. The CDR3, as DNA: TGTGCCAGCAGCCTGGGACAGGTAGAAAGGGAGACCCAGTACTTC. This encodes CASSLGQVERETQYF.

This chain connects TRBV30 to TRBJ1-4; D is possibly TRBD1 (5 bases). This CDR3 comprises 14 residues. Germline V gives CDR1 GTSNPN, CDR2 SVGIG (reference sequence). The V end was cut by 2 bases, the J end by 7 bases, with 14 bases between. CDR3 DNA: TGTGCCTGGAGTTTGGGACTTCCGGGTGAAAAACTGTTTTTT. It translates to CAWSLGLPGEKLFF.

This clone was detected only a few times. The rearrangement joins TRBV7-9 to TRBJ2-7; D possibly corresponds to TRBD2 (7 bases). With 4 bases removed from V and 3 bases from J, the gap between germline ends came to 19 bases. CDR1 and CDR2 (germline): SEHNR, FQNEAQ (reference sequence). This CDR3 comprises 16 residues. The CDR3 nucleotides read TGTGCCAGCAGCTCCAGAGGCGGGGGCGAGGGCTACGAGCAGTACTTC. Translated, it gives CASSSRGGGEGYEQYF.

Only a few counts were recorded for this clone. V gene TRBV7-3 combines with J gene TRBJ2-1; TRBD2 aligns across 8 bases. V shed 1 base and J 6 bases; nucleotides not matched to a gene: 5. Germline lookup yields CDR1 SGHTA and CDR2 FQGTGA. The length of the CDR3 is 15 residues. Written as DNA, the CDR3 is TGTGCCAGCAGCTTAAGATCGGGAGGGCCCAATGAGCAGTTCTTC. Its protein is CASSLRSGGPNEQFF.

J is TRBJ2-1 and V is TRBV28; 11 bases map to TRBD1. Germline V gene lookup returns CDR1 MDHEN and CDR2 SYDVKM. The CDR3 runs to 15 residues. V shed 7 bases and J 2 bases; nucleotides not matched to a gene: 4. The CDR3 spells CASNSDRGPYNEQFF. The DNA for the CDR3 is TGTGCCAGCAACTCGGACAGGGGGCCCTACAATGAGCAGTTCTTC. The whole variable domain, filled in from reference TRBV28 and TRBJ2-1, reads DVKVTQSSRYLVKRTGEKVFLECVQDMDHENMFWYRQDPGLGLRLIYFSYDVKMKEKGDIPEGYSVSREKKERFSLILESASTNQTSMYLCASNSDRGPYNEQFFGPGTRLTVL.

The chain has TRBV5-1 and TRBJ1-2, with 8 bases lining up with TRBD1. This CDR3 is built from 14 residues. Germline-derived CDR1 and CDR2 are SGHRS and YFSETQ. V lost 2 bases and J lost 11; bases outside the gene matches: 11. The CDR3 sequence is CASSFGTGGTDYTF. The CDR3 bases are TGCGCCAGCAGCTTCGGGACAGGAGGAACGGATTACACCTTC.

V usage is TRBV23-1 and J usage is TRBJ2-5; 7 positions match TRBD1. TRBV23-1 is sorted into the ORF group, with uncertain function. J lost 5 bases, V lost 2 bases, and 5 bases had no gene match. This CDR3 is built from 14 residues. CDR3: CASSQGDRVETQYF. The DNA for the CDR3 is TGCGCCAGCAGTCAAGGCGACAGGGTGGAGACCCAGTACTTC.

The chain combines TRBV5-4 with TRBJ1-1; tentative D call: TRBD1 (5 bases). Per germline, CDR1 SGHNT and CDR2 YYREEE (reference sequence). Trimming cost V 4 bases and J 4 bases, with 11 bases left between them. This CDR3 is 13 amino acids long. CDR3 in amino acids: CASSPRRGTEAFF. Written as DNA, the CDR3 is TGTGCCAGCAGCCCCCGGAGGGGCACTGAAGCTTTCTTT.

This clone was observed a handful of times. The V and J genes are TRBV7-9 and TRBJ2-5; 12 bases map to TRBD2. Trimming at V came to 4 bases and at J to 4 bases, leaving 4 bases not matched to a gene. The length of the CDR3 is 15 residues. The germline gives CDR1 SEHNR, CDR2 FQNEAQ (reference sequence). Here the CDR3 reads CASSSSGRAGETQYF. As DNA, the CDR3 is TGTGCCAGCAGCTCTAGCGGGAGGGCCGGAGAGACCCAGTACTTC.

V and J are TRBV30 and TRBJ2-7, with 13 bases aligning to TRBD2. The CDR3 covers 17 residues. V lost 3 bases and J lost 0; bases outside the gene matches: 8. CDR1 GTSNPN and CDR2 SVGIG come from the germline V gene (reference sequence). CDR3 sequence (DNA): TGTGCCTGGAGGCCGGGACTAGCGGGATGGGGCTCCTACGAGCAGTACTTC. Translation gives CAWRPGLAGWGSYEQYF.

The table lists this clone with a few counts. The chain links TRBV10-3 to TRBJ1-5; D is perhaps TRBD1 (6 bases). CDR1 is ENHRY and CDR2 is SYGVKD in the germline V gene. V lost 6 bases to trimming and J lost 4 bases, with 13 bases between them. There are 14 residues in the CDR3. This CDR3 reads CAIRGGGKNQPQHF. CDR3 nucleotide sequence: TGTGCCATCAGGGGAGGGGGGAAGAATCAGCCCCAGCATTTT.

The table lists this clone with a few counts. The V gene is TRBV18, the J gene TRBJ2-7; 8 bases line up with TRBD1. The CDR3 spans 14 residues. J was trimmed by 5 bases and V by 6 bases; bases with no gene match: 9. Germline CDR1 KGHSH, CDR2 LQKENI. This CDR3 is CASSPGTGLDEQYF. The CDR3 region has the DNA TGTGCCAGCTCGCCGGGGACAGGCCTAGACGAGCAGTACTTC.

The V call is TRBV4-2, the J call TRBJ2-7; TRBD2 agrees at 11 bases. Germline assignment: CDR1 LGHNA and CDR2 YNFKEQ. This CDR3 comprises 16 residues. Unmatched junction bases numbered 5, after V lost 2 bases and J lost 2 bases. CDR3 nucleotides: TGTGCCAGCAGCCAATCGACTAGCGGGAAAACCTACGAGCAGTACTTC. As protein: CASSQSTSGKTYEQYF.

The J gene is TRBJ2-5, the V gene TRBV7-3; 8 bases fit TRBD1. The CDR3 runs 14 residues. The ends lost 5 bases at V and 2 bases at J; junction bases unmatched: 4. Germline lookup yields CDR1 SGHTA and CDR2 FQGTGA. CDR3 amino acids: CASSARGPQETQYF. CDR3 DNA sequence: TGTGCCAGCAGCGCCAGGGGGCCACAAGAGACCCAGTACTTC. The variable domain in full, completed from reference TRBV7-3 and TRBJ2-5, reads GAGVSQTPSNKVTEKGKYVELRCDPISGHTALYWYRQSLGQGPEFLIYFQGTGAADDSGLPNDRFFAVRPEGSVSTLKIQRTERGDSAVYLCASSARGPQETQYFGPGTRLLVL.

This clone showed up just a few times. The CDR3 DNA is TGTGCTAGTGGTATGGGACAGGCCTTTCCGTACCAGTACTTC. The encoded protein is CASGMGQAFPYQYF. The gene calls are TRBV12-5 and TRBJ2-5; 8 nucleotides agree with TRBD1. From germline, CDR1 is LGHNT and CDR2 FRNRAP. The CDR3 extends over 14 amino acids. V was clipped by 5 bases and J by 10 bases; unmatched bases: 12.

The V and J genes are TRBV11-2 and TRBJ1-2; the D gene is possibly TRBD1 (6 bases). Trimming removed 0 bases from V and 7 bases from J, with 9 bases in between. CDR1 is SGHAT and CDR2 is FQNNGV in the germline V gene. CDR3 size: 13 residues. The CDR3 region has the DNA TGTGCCAGCAGCTTAGATGGGGGCTCTGGCTACACCTTC. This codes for CASSLDGGSGYTF.

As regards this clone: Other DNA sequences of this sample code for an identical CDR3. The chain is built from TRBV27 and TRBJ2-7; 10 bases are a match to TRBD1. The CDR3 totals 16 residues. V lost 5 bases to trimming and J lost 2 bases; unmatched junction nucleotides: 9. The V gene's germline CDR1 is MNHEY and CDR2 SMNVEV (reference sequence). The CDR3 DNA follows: TGTGCCAGCAGTCGATCGTCCGGGACAGGGGCCTACGAGCAGTACTTC. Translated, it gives CASSRSSGTGAYEQYF.

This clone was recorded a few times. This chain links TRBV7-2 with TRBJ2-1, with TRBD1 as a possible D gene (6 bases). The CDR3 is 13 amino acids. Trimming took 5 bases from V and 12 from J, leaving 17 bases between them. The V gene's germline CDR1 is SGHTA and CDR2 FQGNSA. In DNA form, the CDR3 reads TGTGCCAGCAGCATAAACAGGGCTTGGGGGCAGTTCTTC. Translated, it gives CASSINRAWGQFF.

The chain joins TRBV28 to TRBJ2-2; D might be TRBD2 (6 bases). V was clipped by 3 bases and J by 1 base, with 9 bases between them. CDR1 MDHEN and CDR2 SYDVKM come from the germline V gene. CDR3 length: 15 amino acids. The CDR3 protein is CASSLGLLNTGELFF. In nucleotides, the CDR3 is TGTGCCAGCAGTTTGGGACTGTTGAACACCGGGGAGCTGTTTTTT.

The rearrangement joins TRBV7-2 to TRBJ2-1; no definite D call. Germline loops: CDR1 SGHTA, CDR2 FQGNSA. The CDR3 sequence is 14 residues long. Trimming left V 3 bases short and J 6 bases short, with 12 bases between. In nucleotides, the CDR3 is TGTGCCAGCAGCTTCCTATCTCGTGGCAATGAGCAGTTCTTC. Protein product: CASSFLSRGNEQFF.

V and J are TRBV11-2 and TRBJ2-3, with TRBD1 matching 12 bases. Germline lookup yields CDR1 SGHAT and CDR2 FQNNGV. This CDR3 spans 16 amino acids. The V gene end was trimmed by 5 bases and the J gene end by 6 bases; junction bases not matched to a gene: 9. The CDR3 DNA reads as TGTGCCAGCAGCCAGCACGGGACAGGGGGCATCGATACGCAGTATTTT. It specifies CASSQHGTGGIDTQYF.

DNA of the CDR3: TGTGCCAGCAGTTTAAAGAGGGAGCAGTTCTTC. Its protein product is CASSLKREQFF. The chain recombines TRBV28 with TRBJ2-1; D is uncertain. The CDR3 extends over 11 amino acids. V lost 2 bases, J lost 10 bases, and 6 bases lay in between. CDR1 and CDR2 (germline): MDHEN, SYDVKM.

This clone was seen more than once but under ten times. The CDR3 coding sequence is TGTGCCAGCAGTCTGACTAGTTCCTACGAGCAGTACTTC. It codes for CASSLTSSYEQYF. The rearrangement uses TRBV27 and TRBJ2-7; weak D call: TRBD2 (6 bases). The CDR3 spans 13 residues. The V gene's germline CDR1 is MNHEY and CDR2 SMNVEV (reference sequence). V lost 5 bases to trimming and J lost 1 base, with 9 bases between them.

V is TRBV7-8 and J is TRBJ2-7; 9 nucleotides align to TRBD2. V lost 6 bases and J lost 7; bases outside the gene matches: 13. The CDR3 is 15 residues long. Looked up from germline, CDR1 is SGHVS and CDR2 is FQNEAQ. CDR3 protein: CASRPRAGGPREQYF. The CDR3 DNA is TGTGCCAGCAGGCCTAGGGCGGGAGGGCCTCGGGAGCAGTACTTC.

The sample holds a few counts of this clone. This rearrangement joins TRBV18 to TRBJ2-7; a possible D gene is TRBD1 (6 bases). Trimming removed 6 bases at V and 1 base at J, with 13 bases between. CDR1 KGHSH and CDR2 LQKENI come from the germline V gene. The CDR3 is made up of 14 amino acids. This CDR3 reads CASSDRFSSYEQYF. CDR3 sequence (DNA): TGTGCCAGCTCTGACAGGTTCTCTTCCTACGAGCAGTACTTC.

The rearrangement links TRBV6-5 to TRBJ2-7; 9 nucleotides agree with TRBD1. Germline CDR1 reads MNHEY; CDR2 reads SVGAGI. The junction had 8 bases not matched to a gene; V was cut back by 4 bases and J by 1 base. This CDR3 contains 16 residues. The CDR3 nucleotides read TGTGCCAGCAGTTTGAAACCCGGGACAGGGTCCTACGAGCAGTACTTC. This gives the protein CASSLKPGTGSYEQYF.